This T cell receptor beta chain was retrieved from a study of cytomegalovirus exposure and HLA in healthy donors. Study-level results: Compared with the roughly 700-donor mean, an Asian-associated ancestry cluster reportedly had fewer N-insertions, according to a later analysis. Excluded were some V segments that proved indistinguishable, including TRBV6-2 and TRBV6-3. The study carried out a later analysis of TCR beta sequences. It associated 15,000 to 20,000 of them with specific HLA alleles at a false discovery rate of 0.05.

PCR amplification relied on 60 Vbeta primers (plus 13 Jbeta primers). Only in-frame clones appear in the TCRdb table, and some are missing; sequencing was by immunoSEQ multiplex PCR. The data contain roughly 140,000 clones, 78% of them singletons. The donors, nominally healthy at sampling, likely had unrecorded immune exposures. Of note for this clone: Its antigen is unidentified.

Germline V gene data show CDR1 as SEHNR and CDR2 as FQNEAQ (reference sequence). V was cut by 1 base and J by 0 bases, with 13 bases left in between. The CDR3 contains 17 residues. The TCR was taken from a male donor in good health and CMV-seronegative. The chain joins TRBV7-9 to TRBJ1-5; D gene ambiguous. Material for sequencing was PBMCs. DNA for the CDR3: TGTGCCAGCAGCTTAGAACCGGGTCAGTATAGCAATCAGCCCCAGCATTTT. Protein: CASSLEPGQYSNQPQHF. Full variable domain (missing parts from reference TRBV7-9 and TRBJ1-5): DTGVSQNPRHKITKRGQNVTFRCDPISEHNRLYWYRQTLGQGPEFLTYFQNEAQLEKSRLLSDRFSAERPKGSFSTLEIQRTEQGDSAMYLCASSLEPGQYSNQPQHFGDGTRLSIL.